The clone carrying this TCR beta chain has more than one count but fewer than ten. The entry originates in a study of blood T cell repertoires in COVID-19. Overall study context: T cells, B-cell-depleted T cells, or PBMCs supplied cDNA or gDNA.

TCRdb keeps only in-frame clones here, not all; method: immunoSEQ multiplex PCR. Among about 180,000 clones listed, approximately 80% were seen once. Enrolled through a virtual design, the participants were between about 18 and 100 years of age and came from under 30 US areas. Participant-given clinical history determined each cohort assignment. Two consecutive negative NP/OP PCR tests, clearance, or resolved symptoms defined Cohort 3 recovery. Per the germline V gene, CDR1 is MNHEY and CDR2 is SMNVEV (reference sequence). V gave up 6 bases and J gave up 4 bases; unmatched junction bases: 8. The CDR3 is 15 amino acids.

The sequence derives from a middle-aged man who had recovered from COVID-19. The rearrangement uses TRBV27 and TRBJ1-5, with 8 bases identical to TRBD1. Sequenced input: PBMCs or T cells enriched from blood (not recorded which). The CDR3 reads CASRIGTGLNQPQHF. The CDR3 nucleotides read TGTGCCAGCAGGATAGGGACAGGTCTTAATCAGCCCCAGCATTTT.